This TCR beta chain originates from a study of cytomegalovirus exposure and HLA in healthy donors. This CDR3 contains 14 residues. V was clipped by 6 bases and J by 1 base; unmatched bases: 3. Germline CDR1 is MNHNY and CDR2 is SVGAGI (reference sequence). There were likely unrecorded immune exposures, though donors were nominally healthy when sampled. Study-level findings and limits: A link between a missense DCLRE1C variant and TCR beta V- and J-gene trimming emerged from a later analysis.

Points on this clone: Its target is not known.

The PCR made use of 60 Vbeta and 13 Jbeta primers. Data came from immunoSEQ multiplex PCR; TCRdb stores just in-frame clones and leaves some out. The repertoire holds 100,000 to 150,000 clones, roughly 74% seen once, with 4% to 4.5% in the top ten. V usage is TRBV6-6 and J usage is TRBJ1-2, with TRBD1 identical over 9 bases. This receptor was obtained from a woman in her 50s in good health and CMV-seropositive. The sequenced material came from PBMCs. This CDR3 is CASSDRGINYGYTF. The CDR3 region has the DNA TGTGCCAGCAGCGACAGGGGGATTAACTATGGCTACACCTTC.